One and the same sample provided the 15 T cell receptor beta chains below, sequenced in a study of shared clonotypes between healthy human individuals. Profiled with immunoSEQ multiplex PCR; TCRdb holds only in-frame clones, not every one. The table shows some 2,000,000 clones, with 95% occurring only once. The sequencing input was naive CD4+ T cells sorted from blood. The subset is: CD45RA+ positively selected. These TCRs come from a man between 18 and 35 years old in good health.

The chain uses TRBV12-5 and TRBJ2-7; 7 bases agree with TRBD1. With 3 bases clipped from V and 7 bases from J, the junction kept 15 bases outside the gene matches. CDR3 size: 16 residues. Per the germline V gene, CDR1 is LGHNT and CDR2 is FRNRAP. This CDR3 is CASGFTHPWTGWEQYF. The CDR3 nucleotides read TGTGCTAGTGGTTTCACCCACCCTTGGACAGGCTGGGAGCAGTACTTC.

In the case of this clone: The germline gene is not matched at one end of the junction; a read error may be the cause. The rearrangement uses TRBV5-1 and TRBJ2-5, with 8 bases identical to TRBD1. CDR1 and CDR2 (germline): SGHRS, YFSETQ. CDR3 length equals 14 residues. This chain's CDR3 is CASSDQGAQVTQYF. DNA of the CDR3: TGCGCCAGCAGCGACCAGGGGGCCCAAGTGACCCAGTACTTC.

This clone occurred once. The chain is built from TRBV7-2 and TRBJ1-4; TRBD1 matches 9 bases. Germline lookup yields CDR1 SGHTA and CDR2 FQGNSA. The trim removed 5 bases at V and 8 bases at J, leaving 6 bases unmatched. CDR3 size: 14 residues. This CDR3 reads CASSQQGAGEKLFF. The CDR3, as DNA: TGTGCCAGCAGCCAACAGGGGGCCGGAGAAAAACTGTTTTTT.

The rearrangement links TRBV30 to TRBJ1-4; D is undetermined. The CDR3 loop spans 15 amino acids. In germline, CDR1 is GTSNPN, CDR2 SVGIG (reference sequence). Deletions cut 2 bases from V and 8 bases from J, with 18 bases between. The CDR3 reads CAWSPPGNIGEKLFF. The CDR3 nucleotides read TGTGCCTGGAGTCCCCCGGGTAATATTGGGGAAAAACTGTTTTTT.

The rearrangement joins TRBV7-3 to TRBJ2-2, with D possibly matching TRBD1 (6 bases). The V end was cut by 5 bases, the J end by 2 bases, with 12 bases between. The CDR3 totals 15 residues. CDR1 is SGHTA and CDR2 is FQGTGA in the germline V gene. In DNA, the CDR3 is TGTGCCAGCAGCAACCGGGACAAAAACACCGGGGAGCTGTTTTTT. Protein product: CASSNRDKNTGELFF.

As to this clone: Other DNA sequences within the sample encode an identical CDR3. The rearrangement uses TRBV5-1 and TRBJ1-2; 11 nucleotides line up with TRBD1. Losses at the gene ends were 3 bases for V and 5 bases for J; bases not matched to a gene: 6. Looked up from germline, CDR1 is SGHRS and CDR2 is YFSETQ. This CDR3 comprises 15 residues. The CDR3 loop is CASSSGTGGLYGYTF. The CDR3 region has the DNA TGCGCCAGCAGCTCCGGGACAGGGGGATTGTATGGCTACACCTTC.

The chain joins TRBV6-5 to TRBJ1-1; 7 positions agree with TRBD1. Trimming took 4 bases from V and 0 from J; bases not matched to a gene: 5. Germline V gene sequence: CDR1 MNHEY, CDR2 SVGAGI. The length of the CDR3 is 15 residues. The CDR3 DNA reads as TGTGCCAGCAGTTCCCTGGGACAGATGAACACTGAAGCTTTCTTT. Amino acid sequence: CASSSLGQMNTEAFF.

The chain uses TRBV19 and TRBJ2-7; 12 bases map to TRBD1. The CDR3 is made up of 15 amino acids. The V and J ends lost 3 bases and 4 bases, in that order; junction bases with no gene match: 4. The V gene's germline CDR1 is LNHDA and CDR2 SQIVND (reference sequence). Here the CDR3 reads CASSMGQGAGYEQYF. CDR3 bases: TGTGCCAGTAGTATGGGACAGGGGGCTGGATACGAGCAGTACTTC.

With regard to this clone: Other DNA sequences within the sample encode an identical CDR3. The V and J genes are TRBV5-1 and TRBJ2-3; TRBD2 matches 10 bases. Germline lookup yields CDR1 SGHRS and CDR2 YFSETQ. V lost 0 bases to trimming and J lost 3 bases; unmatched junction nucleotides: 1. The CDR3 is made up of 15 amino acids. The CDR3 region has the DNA TGCGCCAGCAGCTTGGGGACTAGCGGTACAGATACGCAGTATTTT. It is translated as CASSLGTSGTDTQYF.

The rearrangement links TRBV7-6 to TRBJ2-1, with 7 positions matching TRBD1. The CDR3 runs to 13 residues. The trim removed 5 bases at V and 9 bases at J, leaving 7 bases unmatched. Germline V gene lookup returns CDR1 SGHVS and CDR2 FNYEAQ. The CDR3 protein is CASSPRTGPEQFF. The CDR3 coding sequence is TGTGCCAGCAGCCCGAGGACAGGACCTGAGCAGTTCTTC.

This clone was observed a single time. CDR3 DNA sequence: TGTGCCAGCAGCTCGACATCCGGGACAGGGGGCTACGAGCAGTACTTC. As protein: CASSSTSGTGGYEQYF. The chain has TRBV7-2 and TRBJ2-7; TRBD1 aligns across 11 bases. Trimming cost V 4 bases and J 3 bases; bases outside gene matches: 8. The CDR3 runs to 16 residues. The germline gives CDR1 SGHTA, CDR2 FQGNSA.

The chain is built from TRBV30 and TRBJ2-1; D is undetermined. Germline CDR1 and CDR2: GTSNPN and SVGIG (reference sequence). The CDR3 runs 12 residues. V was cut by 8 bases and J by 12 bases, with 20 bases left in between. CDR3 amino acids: CAASGSRLRQFF. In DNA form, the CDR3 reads TGTGCCGCAAGTGGTTCCCGGCTTCGGCAGTTCTTC.

The CDR3 DNA reads TGTGCCAGTAGTAATAACAGGGCCCGCTTGAGCAATCAGCCCCAGCATTTT. Translated: CASSNNRARLSNQPQHF. The chain couples TRBV19 to TRBJ1-5, with D possibly being TRBD1 (6 bases). The germline V and J ends were trimmed by 4 bases and 1 base, with 17 bases remaining between them. Germline assignment: CDR1 LNHDA and CDR2 SQIVND (reference sequence). This CDR3 is 17 amino acids long.

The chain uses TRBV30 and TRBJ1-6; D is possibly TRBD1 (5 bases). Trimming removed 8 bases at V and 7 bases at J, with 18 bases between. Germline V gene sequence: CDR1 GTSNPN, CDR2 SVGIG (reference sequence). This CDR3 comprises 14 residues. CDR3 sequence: CAGGMARLNSPLHF. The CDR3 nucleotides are TGTGCCGGGGGTATGGCCCGGTTGAATTCACCCCTCCACTTT.

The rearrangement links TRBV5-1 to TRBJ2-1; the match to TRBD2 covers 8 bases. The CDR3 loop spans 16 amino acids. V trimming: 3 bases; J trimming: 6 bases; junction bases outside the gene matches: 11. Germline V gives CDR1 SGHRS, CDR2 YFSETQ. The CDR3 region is CASSSVEREPVNEQFF. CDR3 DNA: TGCGCCAGCAGCTCGGTTGAGCGGGAGCCCGTCAATGAGCAGTTCTTC.